The subject of this entry is one TCR beta chain. Germline V CDR1 and CDR2: ENHRY, SYGVKD. This CDR3 contains 14 residues. Trimming took 4 bases from V and 0 from J, leaving 9 bases between them. The data were obtained in a study of technical replicates of blood from a handful of donors. TCRdb's copy holds only in-frame clones and misses some; the assay was immunoSEQ multiplex PCR. The profile covers approximately 75,000 clones, with more than 90% appearing a single time and roughly 0.36% taken by the ten largest. This clonotype was obtained from a human donor in good health. The sequencing input was T cells isolated from PBMCs. V is TRBV10-3 and J is TRBJ1-1; possible D gene TRBD1, 5 bases. In nucleotides, the CDR3 is TGTGCCATCAGTGTTGAGGACATGAACACTGAAGCTTTCTTT. Encoded protein: CAISVEDMNTEAFF.